Included here is one T cell receptor (beta chain) sequence, with context. The ends were cut back, 4 bases at V and 3 bases at J, with 10 bases in the middle. CDR1 and CDR2 (germline): MGHRA, YSYEKL. The CDR3 sequence is 13 residues long. Researchers ran the PCR with 60 Vbeta and 13 Jbeta primers. TCRdb's copy holds only in-frame clones and misses some; the assay was immunoSEQ multiplex PCR. The sample lists 150,000 to 200,000 clones, around 90% occurring once. The data belong to a study of cytomegalovirus exposure and HLA in healthy donors. The sequenced material came from PBMCs. The TCR originated in a woman between 18 and 29 years old in good health and CMV-seronegative. V usage is TRBV4-1 and J usage is TRBJ2-7; no definite D call. CDR3 DNA sequence: TGCGCCAGCAGCCGTGGCCTTTACTACGAGCAGTACTTC. Its translation: CASSRGLYYEQYF.